These T cell receptor beta chains were read from a single sample in a study of early T cells in non-severe SARS-CoV-2 infection. Each CDR3 protein is one row after TCRdb ran MiXCR on the 5' RACE reads. The sample gives 80,000 to 95,000 distinct CDR3 sequences, around 17% of which show up once; about 5% is in the top ten. The sample was whole blood, taken at baseline. All receptors come from an adult who was a healthcare worker with PCR-confirmed SARS-CoV-2 infection or an uninfected control (not recorded which). The CDR3 runs from the conserved cysteine through the conserved F or W. A D gene is named only where the DNA matches it firmly. Expanded clones are given a class, and other clones once, few, many or no size at all.

cdr3_nt cdr3_aa clone_size j_call v_call d_call
TGTGCCTGGAGCCCTCACACCCGAATCACTGAAGCTTTCTTT CAWSPHTRITEAFF . TRBJ1-1 TRBV30 .
TGTGCCAGCAGCCAAGTCCGTTCGGGCGAGCAGTACTTC CASSQVRSGEQYF few TRBJ2-7 TRBV14 .
TGCAGTGCTAGTAGTGAGACCCAGTACTTC CSASSETQYF many TRBJ2-5 TRBV20-1 .
TGTGCCAGCAGGCGTGACATGGCTGGAAACACCATATATTTT CASRRDMAGNTIYF few TRBJ1-3 TRBV9 .
TGTGCCAGCAGCTTGTATGCGGGAGCGTACGAGCAGTACTTC CASSLYAGAYEQYF few TRBJ2-7 TRBV5-6 TRBD2
TGTGCCAGCAGCCCACAGCCCGGGAGTGTCAATGAGCAGTTCTTC CASSPQPGSVNEQFF many TRBJ2-1 TRBV14 .
TGTGCCAGCAGCGTGAGGAGGGAAGGGGCTGAAGCTTTCTTT CASSVRREGAEAFF . TRBJ1-1 TRBV9 .
TGCAGTGCTCAGACTAGCGGGAGGGTTAATGAGCAGTTCTTC CSAQTSGRVNEQFF . TRBJ2-1 TRBV20-1 TRBD2
TGTGCCAGCAGCCAAGACTACAGGGACCGGGGTGAAAAACTGTTTTTT CASSQDYRDRGEKLFF many TRBJ1-4 TRBV3-1 .
TGTGCCAGCAGCCTACTAGCTATCAATGAGCAGTTCTTC CASSLLAINEQFF . TRBJ2-1 TRBV5-5 .
TGTGCCAGCAGCCTTTCGCGGGGGGCCTACGAGCAGTACTTC CASSLSRGAYEQYF many TRBJ2-7 TRBV11-2 TRBD2
TGCAGTGCTAGCGAGGGAGATCAGCCCCAGCATTTT CSASEGDQPQHF few TRBJ1-5 TRBV20-1 .
TGTGCCAGCAGCGATAAGATTATTGCTACCCTGAACACCGGGGAGCTGTTTTTT CASSDKIIATLNTGELFF many TRBJ2-2 TRBV9 .
TGTGCCAGCTCACCGGTAGGAGGCGAGCAGTACTTC CASSPVGGEQYF few TRBJ2-7 TRBV18 .
TGCGCCAGCAGCCAAGAGTTCGTTAGCGGCGGAGATACGCAGTATTTT CASSQEFVSGGDTQYF . TRBJ2-3 TRBV4-3 .
TGTGCCAGCAGCCTGAGACAGGCCCGCAGGGATCATACGCAGTATTTT CASSLRQARRDHTQYF few TRBJ2-3 TRBV7-8 .
TGTGCCAGCAGCTTAGCGGGCCCCGATTTCGGCACCATATATTTT CASSLAGPDFGTIYF few TRBJ1-3 TRBV7-8 .
TGTGCCAGCAGCCAATGGACAGGGAGATTTTTTGCTGAAGCTTTCTTT CASSQWTGRFFAEAFF . TRBJ1-1 TRBV7-9 TRBD1
TGTGCCAGCCCTTCCTACAATGAGCAGTTCTTC CASPSYNEQFF . TRBJ2-1 TRBV6-5 .
TGTGCCAGCAGCTTAATGACGGGACCCTATGGCTACACCTTC CASSLMTGPYGYTF few TRBJ1-2 TRBV7-9 .
TGTGCCAGCAGGTCAGCGGTAAACACCGGGGAGCTGTTTTTT CASRSAVNTGELFF few TRBJ2-2 TRBV12-3/TRBV12-4 .
TGTGCCAGCAGCTTAAGGCCTTCCTACGAGCAGTACTTC CASSLRPSYEQYF . TRBJ2-7 TRBV13 .
TGTGCCAGCAGCCTTCCGGACAGGTCGGAGTATTTT CASSLPDRSEYF few TRBJ2-3 TRBV5-4 TRBD1
TGCGCCAGCAGGGCGGGGACTAGCGCACAAGAGACCCAGTACTTC CASRAGTSAQETQYF few TRBJ2-5 TRBV5-1 TRBD2
TGTGCCAGCAGTTCAGCGCCTACAGGGGGCCCCGAAAAACTGTTTTTT CASSSAPTGGPEKLFF few TRBJ1-4 TRBV6-5 TRBD1
TGTGCCAGCAGCTCACTGTATGGCACTGAAGCTTTCTTT CASSSLYGTEAFF few TRBJ1-1 TRBV11-3 .
TGTGCCAGCAGTGCGGCCCCTCTCCAGCCCCAGCATTTT CASSAAPLQPQHF . TRBJ1-5 TRBV6-5 .
TGTGCCAGCAGCCCCCCCCCCCAGGACGAGCAGTACTTC CASSPPPQDEQYF . TRBJ2-7 TRBV6-5 .
TGCAGTGCTAGAGCTGCGGTCCGTTTAAGGGACATTCAGTACTTC CSARAAVRLRDIQYF . TRBJ2-4 TRBV20-1 .
TGTGCCAGCAGCATCGAAAGCGGGAGGGGAGAGACCCAGTACTTC CASSIESGRGETQYF many TRBJ2-5 TRBV9 TRBD2
TGTGCCAGCAGCATGATCGATATGGAAAAGCAGTATTTT CASSMIDMEKQYF few TRBJ2-3 TRBV7-6 .
TGTGCCACCAGCAGTAGCGGTGACACTGAAGCTTTCTTT CATSSSGDTEAFF . TRBJ1-1 TRBV15 .
TGTGCCAGTAGTATTAATGGGAACACTGAAGCTTTCTTT CASSINGNTEAFF once TRBJ1-1 TRBV19 .
TGTGCCAGCAGCCGCCGGACAGGGGAGGAGGCTTTCTTT CASSRRTGEEAFF few TRBJ1-1 TRBV6-6 TRBD1
TGTGCCAGCAGTTTAGACCCTGGGAATCAGCCCCAGCATTTT CASSLDPGNQPQHF few TRBJ1-5 TRBV12-3/TRBV12-4 .
TGTGCCAGCAGTCCCAACCTCCGGGAGCTGTTTTTT CASSPNLRELFF . TRBJ2-2 TRBV12-3/TRBV12-4 .
TGTGCCACCAGTGATTCGCCTAACACAGAGCAGTTCTTC CATSDSPNTEQFF many TRBJ2-1 TRBV24-1 .
TGTGCCAGCAGCTTAGTGATGCCGAACAATGAGCAGTTCTTC CASSLVMPNNEQFF few TRBJ2-1 TRBV11-2 .
TGCGCCAGCAGCTCGGACATCACAACTAATGAAAAACTGTTTTTT CASSSDITTNEKLFF few TRBJ1-4 TRBV5-1 .
TGTGCCAGCAGCAGGGGACAGGGGAGGGATGGCTACACCTTC CASSRGQGRDGYTF many TRBJ1-2 TRBV28 TRBD1
TGTGCCATCAGTGGCCCCGTAGACAGGGCGGCCTACGAGCAGTACTTC CAISGPVDRAAYEQYF few TRBJ2-7 TRBV10-3 TRBD1